This TCR beta chain was captured in a study of CD8 T cells in ankylosing spondylitis. The CDR3 is 14 amino acids. Trimming pared 1 base from V and 0 bases from J, leaving 7 bases between. Study outcomes and limitations: Previously reported in reactive arthritis synovial fluid and blood were some of the motif variants. Clones linked to disease were reported to show significant enrichment in matched ankylosing spondylitis synovial fluid.

This clonotype was seen ten or more times. Its antigen is not identified. Libraries of TCR beta came from quantitative 5'-RACE with molecular barcodes. TCRdb independently ran MiXCR on the 5' RACE reads; one entry per CDR3 protein. This sample yields under 300,000 distinct CDR3 sequences, of which around 10% are seen a single time; roughly 6.8% belongs to the top ten. This sequence joins TRBV12-3 or TRBV12-4 and TRBJ2-7, with D possibly TRBD2 on 6 matching bases. This TCR was sampled from a male donor with ankylosing spondylitis or in good health (not recorded which). Material: blood, either unsorted or a sorted T cell fraction (not recorded which). This CDR3 reads CASSLGGTSYEQYF. CDR3 DNA sequence: TGTGCCAGCAGTTTAGGCGGGACCTCCTACGAGCAGTACTTC.